What follows are 27 T cell receptor beta chains derived from one specimen sequenced in a study of blood T cell repertoires in COVID-19. TCRdb's table, derived via immunoSEQ multiplex PCR, lists solely in-frame clones and lacks some. The sample carries 95,000 to 150,000 clones, 70% to 80% recorded once. Sequenced input: peripheral blood. The receptor set was obtained from a man in his forties or fifties with active or convalescent COVID-19.

The chain uses TRBV12-3 or TRBV12-4 and TRBJ1-5; D gene ambiguous. V shed 3 bases and J shed 2 bases, with 2 bases lying between them. The CDR3 is 12 amino acids. The CDR3 loop is CASSFGNQPQHF. The CDR3 DNA reads as TGTGCCAGCAGTTTCGGCAATCAGCCCCAGCATTTT.

The genes are TRBV9 and TRBJ2-6, with 7 nucleotides matching TRBD1. The CDR3 covers 16 residues. V trimming: 0 bases; J trimming: 8 bases; junction bases outside the gene matches: 8. The germline V gene has CDR1 SGDLS and CDR2 YYNGEE. CDR3 protein: CASSVGVRGQPNVLTF. The CDR3 coding sequence is TGTGCCAGCAGCGTAGGGGTAAGGGGACAGCCCAACGTCCTGACTTTC.

The chain couples TRBV7-2 to TRBJ1-2; unclear D gene. The ends were cut back, 1 base at V and 4 bases at J, with 16 bases in the middle. CDR1 and CDR2 from the germline V gene are SGHTA and FQGNSA. CDR3 length: 16 amino acids. CDR3 DNA: TGTGCCAGCAGCTTAGTGGCAAGCGTCGCCGGCTATGGCTACACCTTC. Translated, it gives CASSLVASVAGYGYTF.

For the CDR3, the DNA is TGTGCCAGCAGCGTAGACGCTTTAGCGGGAGCGAGCAATGAGCAGTTCTTC. It codes for CASSVDALAGASNEQFF. The chain is built from TRBV9 and TRBJ2-1; 9 bases agree with TRBD2. The ends lost 0 bases at V and 6 bases at J; junction bases unmatched: 10. Germline CDR1 and CDR2: SGDLS and YYNGEE. The CDR3 consists of 17 residues.

V is TRBV18 and J is TRBJ1-5; the D is unclear. The germline V gene encodes CDR1 KGHSH and CDR2 LQKENI. The CDR3 totals 14 residues. Trimming shortened V by 4 bases and J by 3 bases, and 10 bases separated the two germline ends. The CDR3, as DNA: TGTGCCAGCTCACAACCTTATGTCAATCAGCCCCAGCATTTT. Its translation is CASSQPYVNQPQHF.

The J gene is TRBJ2-2, the V gene TRBV5-4; D is unclear. Trimming stripped 0 bases from V and 1 base from J, with 7 bases between. Germline V lookup: CDR1 SGHNT, CDR2 YYREEE (reference sequence). There are 15 residues in the CDR3. CDR3 in amino acids: CASSLDSLNTGELFF. CDR3 nucleotide sequence: TGTGCCAGCAGCTTGGACAGTTTGAACACCGGGGAGCTGTTTTTT.

The chain joins TRBV3-1 (or the pseudogene TRBV3-2) to TRBJ2-5; 7 positions match TRBD2. There are 17 residues in the CDR3. Germline V gives CDR1 LGHDT, CDR2 YNNKEL (reference sequence). J gave up 4 bases and V 5 bases, and 16 bases lay outside the gene matches. The chain's CDR3 is CASSTRSAGVGRETQYF. CDR3 nucleotides: TGTGCCAGCAGCACCCGTTCCGCGGGAGTAGGGAGAGAGACCCAGTACTTC.

This clone has just one count. The chain has TRBV7-2 and TRBJ2-7; the D gene is possibly TRBD2 (6 bases). Per the germline V gene, CDR1 is SGHTA and CDR2 is FQGNSA. The V and J ends lost 4 bases and 7 bases respectively, with 17 bases between them. The length of the CDR3 is 14 residues. CDR3 residues: CASSYAGGRREQYF. As DNA, the CDR3 is TGTGCCAGCAGCTACGCCGGGGGACGAAGAGAGCAGTACTTC.

This chain connects TRBV5-5 to TRBJ2-2; D uncertain. The V end lost 0 bases, the J end lost 5 bases, and 8 bases lay between the germline ends. Germline V gives CDR1 SGHKS, CDR2 YYEKEE (reference sequence). This CDR3 spans 14 amino acids. The CDR3 DNA reads as TGTGCCAGCAGCTTGGTACCGGGTACCGGGGAGCTGTTTTTT. Its translation is CASSLVPGTGELFF. Filled out from reference TRBV5-5 and TRBJ2-2, the complete variable domain reads DAGVTQSPTHLIKTRGQQVTLRCSPISGHKSVSWYQQVLGQGPQFIFQYYEKEERGRGNFPDRFSARQFPNYSSELNVNALLLGDSALYLCASSLVPGTGELFFGEGSRLTVL.

V and J are TRBV5-1 and TRBJ1-3, with D possibly TRBD1 on 5 matching bases. Between the trimmed V and J ends, which lost 7 bases and 0 bases, there was a span of 11 bases. Germline values: CDR1 SGHRS, CDR2 YFSETQ. There are 14 residues in the CDR3. CDR3 coding DNA: TGCGCCAGCCGACCGACAGCCTCTGGAAACACCATATATTTT. Protein product: CASRPTASGNTIYF.

V is TRBV2 and J is TRBJ1-1; D is ambiguous. Trimming pared 2 bases from V and 1 base from J, leaving 5 bases between. Germline loops: CDR1 SNHLY, CDR2 FYNNEI. The CDR3 is 13 amino acids. The CDR3 coding sequence is TGTGCCAGCAGTGAACATCCGAACACTGAAGCTTTCTTT. This gives the protein CASSEHPNTEAFF.

This chain uses TRBV7-2 with TRBJ2-7, with D perhaps TRBD1 (5 bases). The CDR3 has 17 residues. Trimming took off 1 base at V and 1 base at J, with 17 bases between the two ends. The germline V gene has CDR1 SGHTA and CDR2 FQGNSA. CDR3 sequence reads: CASSLGRLTVDSYEQYF. In nucleotides, the CDR3 is TGTGCCAGCAGCTTAGGCCGGTTGACAGTGGATTCCTACGAGCAGTACTTC.

This clone was found once. The rearrangement links TRBV19 to TRBJ2-5; D unresolved. This CDR3 has 15 residues. Trimming took off 4 bases at V and 2 bases at J, with 14 bases between the two ends. Germline-derived CDR1 and CDR2 are LNHDA and SQIVND (reference sequence). This CDR3 is CASSRSSVAQETQYF. In DNA, the CDR3 is TGTGCCAGTAGTAGGTCGTCGGTAGCTCAAGAGACCCAGTACTTC.

This clone was counted only a few times. The chain recombines TRBV4-1 with TRBJ1-2; D is possibly TRBD1 (6 bases). Trimming stripped 3 bases from V and 4 bases from J, with 6 bases between. Germline loops: CDR1 MGHRA, CDR2 YSYEKL. This CDR3 comprises 12 residues. The CDR3 reads CASSQTGYGYTF. The CDR3 DNA sequence: TGCGCCAGCAGCCAGACAGGCTATGGCTACACCTTC.

This rearrangement joins TRBV6-2 or TRBV6-3 to TRBJ1-4; weak D call: TRBD1 (5 bases). The CDR3 loop spans 16 amino acids. V was clipped by 6 bases and J by 5 bases, with 19 bases between them. Germline V CDR1 and CDR2: MNHEY, SVGEGT. The CDR3 spells CASSHGGNRGNEKLFF. The CDR3 nucleotides read TGTGCCAGCAGCCACGGCGGGAATCGGGGGAATGAAAAACTGTTTTTT.

The chain employs TRBV12-5 and TRBJ1-2, with TRBD1 matching 8 bases. Germline CDR1 and CDR2: LGHNT and FRNRAP. The CDR3 totals 13 residues. The trim removed 1 base at V and 8 bases at J, leaving 3 bases unmatched. CDR3 in amino acids: CASGLGQGAGYTF. In nucleotides, the CDR3 is TGTGCTAGTGGTTTGGGGCAGGGGGCCGGCTACACCTTC.

This clone was counted a single time. The chain carries TRBV15 and TRBJ2-1, with TRBD2 identical over 9 bases. V shed 3 bases, J shed 0 bases, and the junction held 9 bases outside the gene matches. From germline, CDR1 is LNHNV and CDR2 YYDKDF (reference sequence). The length of the CDR3 is 18 residues. DNA of the CDR3: TGTGCCACCAGCAGGGGATCAAGCGGGGGGATCTCCTACAATGAGCAGTTCTTC. Translation gives CATSRGSSGGISYNEQFF.

The chain is built from TRBV27 and TRBJ1-6; D is ambiguous. Trimming cost V 6 bases and J 7 bases, with 13 bases left between them. This CDR3 is built from 14 residues. The V gene's germline CDR1 is MNHEY and CDR2 SMNVEV (reference sequence). The CDR3 region has the DNA TGTGCCAGCAGCCCTTCAGGCAGGAATTCACCCCTCCACTTT. Translated: CASSPSGRNSPLHF.

This clone appeared a few times. The genes are TRBV3-1 (or the pseudogene TRBV3-2) and TRBJ1-5, with 11 bases lining up with TRBD1. Trimming cost V 0 bases and J 12 bases; bases outside gene matches: 1. CDR3 size: 13 residues. The germline V gene has CDR1 LGHDT and CDR2 YNNKEL (reference sequence). The CDR3 DNA is TGTGCCAGCAGCCAAGAGGGGACAGGGGGCCAGCATTTT. As protein: CASSQEGTGGQHF.

This clone was picked up one time. The J gene is TRBJ1-3, the V gene TRBV18; no firm D call. There are 16 residues in the CDR3. V was pared by 3 bases and J by 0 bases, with 12 bases between. Germline V lookup: CDR1 KGHSH, CDR2 LQKENI. The CDR3 loop reads CASSPSPTVSGNTIYF. Written as DNA, the CDR3 is TGTGCCAGCTCACCGTCCCCGACTGTCTCTGGAAACACCATATATTTT.

The rearrangement joins TRBV6-1 to TRBJ2-1; 9 bases agree with TRBD2. This CDR3 has 15 residues. Trimming took 4 bases from V and 5 from J; bases not matched to a gene: 6. Germline CDR1 is MNHNS and CDR2 is SASEGT. The CDR3 is CASSVAGVIDNEQFF. The DNA of the CDR3 is TGTGCCAGCAGTGTAGCGGGAGTGATTGACAATGAGCAGTTCTTC.

This rearrangement joins TRBV6-1 to TRBJ1-1; D unresolved. The CDR3 totals 13 residues. V dropped 1 base and J dropped 11 bases, with 14 bases sitting between them. Germline CDR1 reads MNHNS; CDR2 reads SASEGT. The chain's CDR3 is CASSEEAPPGAFF. The CDR3 coding sequence is TGTGCCAGCAGTGAAGAGGCCCCTCCGGGTGCTTTCTTT.

The DNA for the CDR3 is TGTGCCAGCAGTACGGGACAGCAAGAGACCCAGTACTTC. Its protein product is CASSTGQQETQYF. This chain links TRBV27 with TRBJ2-5, with 7 bases that match TRBD1. The CDR3 runs to 13 residues. J gave up 2 bases and V 5 bases, and 2 bases lay outside the gene matches. The V gene's germline CDR1 is MNHEY and CDR2 SMNVEV (reference sequence).

This clone was picked up a small number of times. The CDR3 is CVSGQRGEQYF. The DNA for the CDR3 is TGTGTGTCGGGACAGAGGGGCGAGCAGTACTTC. V usage is TRBV2 and J usage is TRBJ2-7, with 7 positions matching TRBD1. The CDR3 length is 11 residues. Germline CDR1 and CDR2: SNHLY and FYNNEI.

This chain joins TRBV5-8 and TRBJ2-7, with D unresolved. Germline V gives CDR1 SGHTS, CDR2 YDEGEE. V lost 1 base to trimming and J lost 3 bases, with 5 bases between them. The CDR3 totals 12 residues. CDR3 sequence (DNA): TGTGCCAGCAGCTTGACGGGCTACGAGCAGTACTTC. Translation: CASSLTGYEQYF.

The rearrangement links TRBV27 to TRBJ2-7; 8 positions match TRBD1. Trimming removed 5 bases from V and 4 bases from J; junction bases left unmatched: 4. CDR3 length: 13 residues. In germline, CDR1 is MNHEY, CDR2 SMNVEV (reference sequence). The chain's CDR3 is CASSPGGIYEQYF. CDR3 nucleotide sequence: TGTGCCAGCAGTCCAGGGGGCATATACGAGCAGTACTTC.

This clone was recorded a few times. The chain is built from TRBV18 and TRBJ1-5; 9 bases are a match to TRBD1. The germline gives CDR1 KGHSH, CDR2 LQKENI. There are 15 residues in the CDR3. Trimming cost V 4 bases and J 4 bases; bases outside gene matches: 5. The CDR3 loop is CASSLATGGNQPQHF. The DNA for the CDR3 is TGTGCCAGCTCACTCGCGACAGGGGGAAATCAGCCCCAGCATTTT.